The sequence of this TCR beta chain was determined in a study of blood T cell repertoires in COVID-19 (dated by TCRdb to about 2020). Study-wide context: Samples covering the acute and convalescent phases of COVID-19 were provided by collaborators in the United States, Italy and Spain. Samples were obtained from the ongoing ImmuneRACE study (first 160 participants) and from some 1,200 subjects provided by 6 global collaborators. A de-identified subject ID, COVID-19 status, age in years and sex were almost always included in the sample metadata. Subjects who had been exposed to COVID-19, were actively infected with it, or had recovered from it provided the deeply sampled blood TCRbeta repertoires that made up the dataset. The prospective study material was composed of cDNA or gDNA derived from T cells, B-cell-depleted T cells, or PBMCs. HLA class I and class II types, where available, came from metadata supplied by the sample provider rather than from assay-based typing. A freely available public database, intended as a resource for researchers studying the immune response to SARS-CoV-2, is where the repertoires were released. Beyond this particular receptor, the publication reports: Clinical and demographic metadata were provided uncurated, with the amount varying by source and participant.

On this clone: What antigen it recognizes has not been identified. Within one base of it there is no much larger clone, and no base qualities were kept.

The collaborating institutions used their own protocols to collect whole blood in K2EDTA tubes. For TCRbeta analysis, collaborators shipped samples as frozen whole blood, isolated PBMCs, or DNA extracted from either of those sample types. TCRbeta CDR3 regions were amplified from genomic DNA by means of the immunoSEQ Assay, a bias-controlled multiplex PCR. The published analysis was carried out like this. Within the assay, amplification of reference gene primers was used to estimate how many nucleated cells each sample contained. To quantify the absolute abundance of each unique TCRbeta CDR3 rearrangement, sequence reads were collapsed and filtered. Productive Simpson clonality was computed per sample as the square root of Simpson's diversity index over productive rearrangements. TCRdb mirrors the immuneACCESS table, restricted to in-frame sequences. Some clones are absent from its copies; in checked studies, under half trace to an unresolved V gene, and the reason for the others is unknown. That table is the source of V, J and clone size, and D and trimming were worked out from the DNA. The sample table shows over 150,000 clones, and almost 85% are seen once. The leading ten clones occupy 13% to 15% of the sample.

From the germline V gene, CDR1 is SGHRS and CDR2 is YFSETQ. The V and J ends are trimmed by 0 bases and 7 bases, leaving 11 bases between them. The cysteine opens and the phenylalanine closes a CDR3 of 13 amino acids. The only DNA kept is the CDR3, 39 bases in frame from the first base. The material sequenced was peripheral blood. The clonotype comes from a man younger than 35 with active or convalescent COVID-19. The chain couples TRBV5-1 to TRBJ2-7, with the D gene not confidently named. CDR3 region: CASSLDYVDEQYF. The nucleotide sequence is given as TGCGCCAGCAGCTTGGACTACGTTGATGAGCAGTACTTC.